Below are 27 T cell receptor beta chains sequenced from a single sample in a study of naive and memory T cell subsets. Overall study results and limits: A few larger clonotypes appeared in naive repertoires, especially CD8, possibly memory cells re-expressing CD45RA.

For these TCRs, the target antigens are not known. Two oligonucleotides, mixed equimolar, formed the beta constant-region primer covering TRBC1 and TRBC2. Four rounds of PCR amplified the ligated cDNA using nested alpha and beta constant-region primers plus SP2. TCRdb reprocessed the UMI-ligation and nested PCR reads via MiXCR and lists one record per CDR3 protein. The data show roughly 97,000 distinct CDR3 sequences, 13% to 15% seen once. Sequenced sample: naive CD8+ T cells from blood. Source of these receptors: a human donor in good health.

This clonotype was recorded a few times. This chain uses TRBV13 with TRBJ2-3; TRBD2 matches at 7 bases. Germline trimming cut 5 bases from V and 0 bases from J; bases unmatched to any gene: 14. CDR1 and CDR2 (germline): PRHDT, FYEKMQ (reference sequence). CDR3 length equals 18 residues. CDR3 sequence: CASSGGGTIGASTDTQYF. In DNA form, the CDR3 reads TGTGCCAGCAGCGGGGGAGGGACTATAGGCGCTAGCACAGATACGCAGTATTTT.

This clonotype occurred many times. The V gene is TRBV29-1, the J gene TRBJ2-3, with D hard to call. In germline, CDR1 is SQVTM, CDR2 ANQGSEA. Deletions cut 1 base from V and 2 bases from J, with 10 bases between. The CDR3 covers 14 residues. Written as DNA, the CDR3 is TGCAGCGTTGAAGTCGTGGGTCTCACAGATACGCAGTATTTT. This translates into CSVEVVGLTDTQYF.

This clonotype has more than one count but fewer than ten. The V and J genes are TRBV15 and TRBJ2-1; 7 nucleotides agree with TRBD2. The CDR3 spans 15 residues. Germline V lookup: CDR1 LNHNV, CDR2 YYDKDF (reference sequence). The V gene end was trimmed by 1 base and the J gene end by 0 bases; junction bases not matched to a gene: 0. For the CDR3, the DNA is TGTGCCACCAGCAGAGGGGGGGGCTCCTACAATGAGCAGTTCTTC. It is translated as CATSRGGGSYNEQFF. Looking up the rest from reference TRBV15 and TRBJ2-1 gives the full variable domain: DAMVIQNPRYQVTQFGKPVTLSCSQTLNHNVMYWYQQKSSQAPKLLFHYYDKDFNNEADTPDNFQSRRPNTSFCFLDIRSPGLGDTAMYLCATSRGGGSYNEQFFGPGTRLTVL.

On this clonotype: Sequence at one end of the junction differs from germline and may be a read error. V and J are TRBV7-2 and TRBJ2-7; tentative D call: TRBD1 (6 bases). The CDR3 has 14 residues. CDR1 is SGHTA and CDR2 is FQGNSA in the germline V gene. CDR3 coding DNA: TGTGCCAGCACCCCAAATGGGGGCACAGATCCCAGGCACTTC. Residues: CASTPNGGTDPRHF.

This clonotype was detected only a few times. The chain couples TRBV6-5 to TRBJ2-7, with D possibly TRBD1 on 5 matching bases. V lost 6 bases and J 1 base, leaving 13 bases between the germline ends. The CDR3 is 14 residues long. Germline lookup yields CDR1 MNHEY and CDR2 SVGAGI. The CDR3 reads CASSTGRGSYEQYF. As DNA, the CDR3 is TGTGCCAGCAGCACAGGAAGAGGATCCTACGAGCAGTACTTC.

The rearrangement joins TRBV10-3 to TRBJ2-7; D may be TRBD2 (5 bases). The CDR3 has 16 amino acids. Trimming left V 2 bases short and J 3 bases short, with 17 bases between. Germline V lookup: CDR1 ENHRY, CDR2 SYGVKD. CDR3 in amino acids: CAISENPSGSDYEQYF. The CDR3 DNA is TGTGCCATCAGTGAGAACCCTTCGGGGTCTGACTACGAGCAGTACTTC.

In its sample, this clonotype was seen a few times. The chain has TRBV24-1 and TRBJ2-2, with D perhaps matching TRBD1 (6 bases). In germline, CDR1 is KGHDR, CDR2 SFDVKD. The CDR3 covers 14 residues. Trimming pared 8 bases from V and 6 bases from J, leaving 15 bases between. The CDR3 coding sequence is TGTGCCACCAAAGGTCAGGGGTCGGCCGGGGAGCTGTTTTTT. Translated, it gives CATKGQGSAGELFF.

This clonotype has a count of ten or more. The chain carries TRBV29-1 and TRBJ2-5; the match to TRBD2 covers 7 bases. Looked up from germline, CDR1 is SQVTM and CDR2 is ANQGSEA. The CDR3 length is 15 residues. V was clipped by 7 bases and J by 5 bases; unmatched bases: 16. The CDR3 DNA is TGCAGCGGCGCCCCGGGACTAATGTCGGGGGAGACCCAGTACTTC. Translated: CSGAPGLMSGETQYF.

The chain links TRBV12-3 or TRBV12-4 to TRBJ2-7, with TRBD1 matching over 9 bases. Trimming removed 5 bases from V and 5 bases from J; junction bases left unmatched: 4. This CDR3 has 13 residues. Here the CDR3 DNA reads TGTGCCAGCAGTAGGACAGGGGTTGACGAGCAGTACTTC. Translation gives CASSRTGVDEQYF.

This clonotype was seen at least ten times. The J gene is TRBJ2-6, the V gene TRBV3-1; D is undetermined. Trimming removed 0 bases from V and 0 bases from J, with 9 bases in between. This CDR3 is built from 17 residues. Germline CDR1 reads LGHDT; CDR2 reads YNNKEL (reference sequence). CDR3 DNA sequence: TGTGCCAGCAGCCAAGAGGCACCGAGCTCTGGGGCCAACGTCCTGACTTTC. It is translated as CASSQEAPSSGANVLTF.

The CDR3 is CASSSRQGGLVRIQYF. DNA of the CDR3: TGTGCCAGCAGCTCTAGGCAGGGGGGACTCGTGCGTATTCAGTACTTC. The J gene is TRBJ2-4, the V gene TRBV11-3; possibly TRBD1 for D (7 bases). CDR1 SGHNT and CDR2 YENEEA come from the germline V gene. The CDR3 sequence is 16 residues long. The V end was cut by 4 bases, the J end by 10 bases, with 23 bases between.

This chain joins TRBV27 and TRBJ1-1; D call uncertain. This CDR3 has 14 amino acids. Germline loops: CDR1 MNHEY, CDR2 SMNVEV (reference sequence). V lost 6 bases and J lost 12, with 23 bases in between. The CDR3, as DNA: TGTGCCAGCAGCCTTATGCCCCAGGCAGATCCGACTTTCTTT. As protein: CASSLMPQADPTFF.

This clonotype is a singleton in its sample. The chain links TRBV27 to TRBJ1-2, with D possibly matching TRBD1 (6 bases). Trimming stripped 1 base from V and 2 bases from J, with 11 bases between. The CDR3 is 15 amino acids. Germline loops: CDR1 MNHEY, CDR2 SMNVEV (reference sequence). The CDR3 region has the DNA TGTGCCAGCAGTTTATTAGGCCAGGGGAACTATGGCTACACCTTC. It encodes CASSLLGQGNYGYTF.

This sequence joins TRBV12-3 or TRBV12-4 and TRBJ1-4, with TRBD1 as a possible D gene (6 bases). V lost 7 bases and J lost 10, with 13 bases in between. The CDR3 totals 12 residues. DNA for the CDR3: TGTGCCAGCAAAGCGGGAGGGGGAAAACTGTTTTTT. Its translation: CASKAGGGKLFF.

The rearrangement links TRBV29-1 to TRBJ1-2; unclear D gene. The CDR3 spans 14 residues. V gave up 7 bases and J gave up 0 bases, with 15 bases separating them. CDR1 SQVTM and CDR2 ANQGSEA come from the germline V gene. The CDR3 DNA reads TGCAGCGCGCGACTCCGGACGGCTAACTATGGCTACACCTTC. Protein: CSARLRTANYGYTF.

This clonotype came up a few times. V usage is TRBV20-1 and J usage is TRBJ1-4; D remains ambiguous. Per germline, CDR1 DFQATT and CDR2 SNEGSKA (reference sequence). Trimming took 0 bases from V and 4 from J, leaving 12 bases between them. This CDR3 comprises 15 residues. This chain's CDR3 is CSARDLRQDNEKLFF. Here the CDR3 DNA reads TGCAGTGCTAGAGATTTGCGACAAGATAATGAAAAACTGTTTTTT.

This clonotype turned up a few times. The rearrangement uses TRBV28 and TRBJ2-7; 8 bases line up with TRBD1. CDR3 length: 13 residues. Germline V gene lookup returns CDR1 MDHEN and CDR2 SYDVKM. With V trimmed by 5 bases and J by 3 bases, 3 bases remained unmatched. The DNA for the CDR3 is TGTGCCAGCAGTCCCACAGGGGGCTACGAGCAGTACTTC. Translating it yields CASSPTGGYEQYF. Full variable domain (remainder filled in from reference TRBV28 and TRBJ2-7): DVKVTQSSRYLVKRTGEKVFLECVQDMDHENMFWYRQDPGLGLRLIYFSYDVKMKEKGDIPEGYSVSREKKERFSLILESASTNQTSMYLCASSPTGGYEQYFGPGTRLTVT.

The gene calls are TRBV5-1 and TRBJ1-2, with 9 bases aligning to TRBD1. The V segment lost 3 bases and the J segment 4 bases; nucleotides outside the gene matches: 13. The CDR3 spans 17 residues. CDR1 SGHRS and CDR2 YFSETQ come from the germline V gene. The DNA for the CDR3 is TGCGCCAGCAGCTCGTTGGGACAGGGTTTGTCACCCTATGGCTACACCTTC. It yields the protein CASSSLGQGLSPYGYTF.

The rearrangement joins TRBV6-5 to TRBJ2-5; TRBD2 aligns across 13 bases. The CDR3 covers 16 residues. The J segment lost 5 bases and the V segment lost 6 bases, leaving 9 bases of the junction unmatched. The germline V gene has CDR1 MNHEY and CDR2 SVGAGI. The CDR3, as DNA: TGTGCCAGCAGAGCACCGGGACTAGCGGGACTGGAGACCCAGTACTTC. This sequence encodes CASRAPGLAGLETQYF.

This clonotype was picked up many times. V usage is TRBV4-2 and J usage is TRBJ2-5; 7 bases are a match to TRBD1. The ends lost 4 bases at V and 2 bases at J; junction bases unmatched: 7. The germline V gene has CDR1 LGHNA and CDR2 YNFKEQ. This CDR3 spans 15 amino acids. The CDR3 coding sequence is TGTGCCAGCAGCCCGACCCCGGGACAGCAAGAGACCCAGTACTTC. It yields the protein CASSPTPGQQETQYF.

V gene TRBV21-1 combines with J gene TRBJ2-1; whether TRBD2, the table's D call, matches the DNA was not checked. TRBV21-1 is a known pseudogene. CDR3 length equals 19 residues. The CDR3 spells CASSKALSLAGGLYNEQFF. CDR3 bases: TGTGCCAGCAGCAAAGCTCTTTCCCTAGCGGGGGGCCTCTACAATGAGCAGTTCTTC.

The CDR3 here is CASSYSWASGGGETQYF. DNA of the CDR3: TGTGCCAGCAGTTACTCTTGGGCTAGCGGGGGCGGGGAGACCCAGTACTTC. V and J are TRBV6-6 and TRBJ2-5; 10 bases align to TRBD2. Germline loops: CDR1 MNHNY, CDR2 SVGAGI (reference sequence). The CDR3 is made up of 17 amino acids. Unmatched junction bases numbered 9, after V lost 0 bases and J lost 5 bases.

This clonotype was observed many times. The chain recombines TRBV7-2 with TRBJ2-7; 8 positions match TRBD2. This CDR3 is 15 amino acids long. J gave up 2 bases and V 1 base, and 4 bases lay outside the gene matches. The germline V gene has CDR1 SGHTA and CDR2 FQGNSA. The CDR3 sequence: CASSLGAGDTYEQYF. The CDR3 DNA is TGTGCCAGCAGCTTAGGAGCGGGAGATACCTACGAGCAGTACTTC.

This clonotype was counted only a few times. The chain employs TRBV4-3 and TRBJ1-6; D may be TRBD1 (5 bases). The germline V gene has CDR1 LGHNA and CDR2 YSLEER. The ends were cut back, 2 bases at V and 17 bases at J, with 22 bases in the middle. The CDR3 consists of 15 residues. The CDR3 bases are TGCGCCAGCAGCCAACAGACAGCAGATACCGGAGGTATCCACTTT. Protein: CASSQQTADTGGIHF.

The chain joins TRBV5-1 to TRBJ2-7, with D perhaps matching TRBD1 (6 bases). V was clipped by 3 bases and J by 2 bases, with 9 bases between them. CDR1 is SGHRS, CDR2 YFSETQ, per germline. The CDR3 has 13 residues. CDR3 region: CASSYRQAYEQYF. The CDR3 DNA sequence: TGCGCCAGCAGCTACCGACAGGCCTACGAGCAGTACTTC. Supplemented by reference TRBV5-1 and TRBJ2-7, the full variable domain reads KAGVTQTPRYLIKTRGQQVTLSCSPISGHRSVSWYQQTPGQGLQFLFEYFSETQRNKGNFPGRFSGRQFSNSRSEMNVSTLELGDSALYLCASSYRQAYEQYFGPGTRLTVT.

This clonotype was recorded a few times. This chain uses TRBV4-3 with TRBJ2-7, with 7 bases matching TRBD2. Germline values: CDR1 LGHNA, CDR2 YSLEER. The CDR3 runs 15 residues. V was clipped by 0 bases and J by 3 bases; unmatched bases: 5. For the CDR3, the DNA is TGCGCCAGCAGCCAAGAGGGAGGGCAGGACTACGAGCAGTACTTC. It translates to CASSQEGGQDYEQYF.

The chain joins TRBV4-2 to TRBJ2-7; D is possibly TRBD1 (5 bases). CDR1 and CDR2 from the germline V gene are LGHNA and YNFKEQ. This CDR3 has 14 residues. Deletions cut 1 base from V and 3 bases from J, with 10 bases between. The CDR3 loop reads CASSQGGSSYEQYF. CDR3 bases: TGTGCCAGCAGCCAAGGGGGCAGCAGCTACGAGCAGTACTTC.